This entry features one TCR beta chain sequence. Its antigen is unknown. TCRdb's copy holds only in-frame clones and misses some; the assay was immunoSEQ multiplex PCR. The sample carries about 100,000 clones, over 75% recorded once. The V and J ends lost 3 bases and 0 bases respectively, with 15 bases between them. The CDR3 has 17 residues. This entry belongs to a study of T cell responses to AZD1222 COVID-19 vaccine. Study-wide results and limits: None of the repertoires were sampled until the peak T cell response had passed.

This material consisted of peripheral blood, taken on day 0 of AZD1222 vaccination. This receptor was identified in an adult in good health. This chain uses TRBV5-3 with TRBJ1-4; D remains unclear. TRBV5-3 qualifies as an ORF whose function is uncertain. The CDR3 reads CARSSLDGPATNEKLFF. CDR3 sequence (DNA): TGTGCCAGAAGCTCCCTCGACGGACCGGCAACTAATGAAAAACTGTTTTTT.